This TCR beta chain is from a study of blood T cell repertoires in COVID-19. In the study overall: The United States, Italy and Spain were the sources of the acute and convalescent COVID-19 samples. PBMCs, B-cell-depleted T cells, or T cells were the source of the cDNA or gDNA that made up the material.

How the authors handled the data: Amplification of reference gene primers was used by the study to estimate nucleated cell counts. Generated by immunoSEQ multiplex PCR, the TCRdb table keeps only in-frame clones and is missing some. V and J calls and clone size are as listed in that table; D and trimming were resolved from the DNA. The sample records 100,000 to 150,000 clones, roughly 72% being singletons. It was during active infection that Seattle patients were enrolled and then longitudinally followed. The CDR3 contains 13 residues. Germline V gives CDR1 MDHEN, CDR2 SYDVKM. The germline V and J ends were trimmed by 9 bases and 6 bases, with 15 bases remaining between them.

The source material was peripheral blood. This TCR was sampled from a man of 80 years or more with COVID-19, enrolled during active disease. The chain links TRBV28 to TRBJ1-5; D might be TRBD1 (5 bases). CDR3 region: CASSVQGGQPQHF. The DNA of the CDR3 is TGTGCCAGTTCGGTTCAGGGAGGTCAGCCCCAGCATTTT.